This T cell receptor (beta chain) was identified in a study of cytomegalovirus exposure and HLA in healthy donors. Across the whole study: A subsequent analysis reported that the 110 or so validation repertoires were produced on the same platform that had also been used for the roughly 700 first-cohort repertoires.

The protocol was immunoSEQ multiplex PCR, while the TCRdb copy is restricted to in-frame clones and leaves out a portion. The sample yields 150,000 to 200,000 clones, 86% seen once. Trimming cost V 3 bases and J 3 bases, with 12 bases left between them. Germline V gene sequence: CDR1 MNHNS, CDR2 SASEGT. The CDR3 loop spans 15 amino acids. The source of this sequence is a woman aged 25-40 years in good health and CMV-seronegative. The rearrangement uses TRBV6-1 and TRBJ1-5; D is possibly TRBD1 (6 bases). The sample comprised PBMCs. The CDR3 region has the DNA TGTGCCAGCAGTGACGGTGGACAGTTCAATCAGCCCCAGCATTTT. Residues: CASSDGGQFNQPQHF.